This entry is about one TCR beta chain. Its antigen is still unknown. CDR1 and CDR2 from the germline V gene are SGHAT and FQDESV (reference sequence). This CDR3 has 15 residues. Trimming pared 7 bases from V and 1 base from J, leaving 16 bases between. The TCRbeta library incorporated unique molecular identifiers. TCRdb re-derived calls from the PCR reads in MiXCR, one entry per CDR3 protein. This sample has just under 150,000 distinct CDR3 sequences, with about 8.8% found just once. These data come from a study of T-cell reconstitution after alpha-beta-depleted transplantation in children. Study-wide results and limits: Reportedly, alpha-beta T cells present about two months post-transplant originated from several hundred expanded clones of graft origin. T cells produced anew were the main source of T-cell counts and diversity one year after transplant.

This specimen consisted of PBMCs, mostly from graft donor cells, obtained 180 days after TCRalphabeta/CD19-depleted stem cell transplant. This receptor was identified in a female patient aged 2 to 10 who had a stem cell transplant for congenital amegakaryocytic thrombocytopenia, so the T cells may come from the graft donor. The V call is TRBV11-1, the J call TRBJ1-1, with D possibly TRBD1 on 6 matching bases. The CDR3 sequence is CASTGHTVRNTEAFF. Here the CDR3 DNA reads TGTGCCAGCACGGGACACACCGTCCGGAACACTGAAGCTTTCTTT.